This entry lists 7 T cell receptor beta chains sequenced from one sample in a study of regulatory T cells in long-lasting Graves disease. TCR beta libraries were built with iRepertoire HTBI primers and Arm-PCR of CDR3 regions. TCRdb reprocessed the multiplex PCR reads via MiXCR and lists one record per CDR3 protein. The data show roughly 500,000 distinct CDR3 sequences, with 9.5% to 15% seen just once and almost 9% held by the top ten. Time point meaning: newly diagnosed GD, antithyroid drugs for less than 3 months. Extracted PBMC RNA gave rise to the TCR library. These data were also filed under a second study, of T cells in Graves' hyperthyroidism and ophthalmopathy.

The sequencing used peripheral blood mononuclear cells (PBMCs), collected at new diagnosis, from a patient treated with antithyroid drugs. The receptors originated from a woman aged 30 to 39 with Graves disease.

In its sample, this clonotype was seen many times. The J gene is TRBJ1-1, the V gene TRBV6-1; possible D gene TRBD1, 5 bases. The CDR3 covers 12 residues. Germline lookup yields CDR1 MNHNS and CDR2 SASEGT. V was shortened by 6 bases and J by 1 base, with 6 bases between the two germline ends. The CDR3 nucleotides are TGTGCCAGCAGGGGACCGAACACTGAAGCTTTCTTT. It codes for CASRGPNTEAFF.

J is TRBJ2-1 and V is TRBV7-2, with 15 nucleotides matching TRBD2. The CDR3 sequence is 18 residues long. V gave up 2 bases and J gave up 10 bases; unmatched junction bases: 12. Germline CDR1 and CDR2: SGHTA and FQGNSA. The DNA for the CDR3 is TGTGCCAGCAGCTTAAAGTCCGGGACTAGCGGGAGGCGCTGGGAGCAGTTCTTC. It codes for CASSLKSGTSGRRWEQFF. The entire variable domain, with the rest obtained from reference TRBV7-2 and TRBJ2-1, is as follows: GAGVSQSPSNKVTEKGKDVELRCDPISGHTALYWYRQSLGQGLEFLIYFQGNSAPDKSGLPSDRFSAERTGGSVSTLTIQRTQQEDSAVYLCASSLKSGTSGRRWEQFFGPGTRLTVL.

At least ten counts were recorded for this clonotype. The genes are TRBV2 and TRBJ1-2; D gene ambiguous. The CDR3 loop spans 14 amino acids. The ends were cut back, 10 bases at V and 0 bases at J, with 15 bases in the middle. Germline V CDR1 and CDR2: SNHLY, FYNNEI. CDR3 bases: TGTGCCAAGAAGGACGGCCCAGCTAACTATGGCTACACCTTC. Its translation: CAKKDGPANYGYTF. The full variable domain, with the rest looked up from reference TRBV2 and TRBJ1-2, is EPEVTQTPSHQVTQMGQEVILRCVPISNHLYFYWYRQILGQKVEFLVSFYNNEISEKSEIFDDQFSVERPDGSNFTLKIRSTKLEDSAMYFCAKKDGPANYGYTFGSGTRLTVV.

The chain recombines TRBV28 with TRBJ2-7; D gene unclear. From germline, CDR1 is MDHEN and CDR2 SYDVKM. The CDR3 runs to 12 residues. Trimming pared 5 bases from V and 2 bases from J, leaving 7 bases between. CDR3: CASSTPAYEQYF. As DNA, the CDR3 is TGTGCCAGCAGTACCCCTGCCTACGAGCAGTACTTC. Together with reference TRBV28 and TRBJ2-7, the CDR3 gives the full variable domain: DVKVTQSSRYLVKRTGEKVFLECVQDMDHENMFWYRQDPGLGLRLIYFSYDVKMKEKGDIPEGYSVSREKKERFSLILESASTNQTSMYLCASSTPAYEQYFGPGTRLTVT.

To note about this clonotype: Being one base from a much bigger clone, this may be a read error. The CDR3 DNA is TGTGCCAGCAGCTTAGCTCGGTCGGGAGCAACTAATGGAAAACTGTTTTTT. It specifies CASSLARSGATNGKLFF. V gene TRBV7-2 combines with J gene TRBJ1-4; D not resolved. CDR1 is SGHTA, CDR2 FQGNSA, per germline. The CDR3 is made up of 17 amino acids. Full variable domain (rest looked up from reference TRBV7-2 and TRBJ1-4): GAGVSQSPSNKVTEKGKDVELRCDPISGHTALYWYRQSLGQGLEFLIYFQGNSAPDKSGLPSDRFSAERTGGSVSTLTIQRTQQEDSAVYLCASSLARSGATNGKLFFGSGTQLSVL.

Ten or more counts support this clonotype. This rearrangement joins TRBV2 to TRBJ1-2; D may be TRBD1 (5 bases). This CDR3 spans 13 amino acids. Germline values: CDR1 SNHLY, CDR2 FYNNEI. Trimming pared 8 bases from V and 5 bases from J, leaving 15 bases between. CDR3 loop: CASGGGGNYGYTF. The CDR3, as DNA: TGTGCCAGCGGGGGAGGCGGCAATTATGGCTACACCTTC.

This clonotype was recorded at least ten times. The chain carries TRBV11-2 and TRBJ2-1, with a weak D call TRBD2 (6 bases). V was trimmed by 2 bases and J by 6 bases, leaving 11 bases between them. This CDR3 contains 14 residues. CDR1 and CDR2 (germline): SGHAT, FQNNGV. The CDR3 DNA sequence: TGTGCCAGCAGCTTACAGAGACTAGGCAATGAGCAGTTCTTC. It is translated as CASSLQRLGNEQFF.